This T cell receptor (beta chain) derives from a study of shared clonotypes between healthy human individuals. Study background: A couple of women and a few men aged 18 to 49 made up the donors. General study results and limits: Researchers sampled blood only, noting tissue repertoires likely differ.

Only Caucasian adults living in Nashville, Tennessee served as donors. Notes on this clone: Its antigen is currently unknown.

Once extracted for a subset, genomic DNA was divided evenly among several immunoSEQ plates. Repertoires were generated with immunoSEQ multiplex PCR, while TCRdb's copy carries only in-frame clones and drops some. The sample yields 520,000 or so clones, around 79% seen once. Source material: PBMCs. The source of this sequence is a middle-aged woman in good health. Some clones in this sample may be carry-over from other donors' samples.

The CDR3 sequence: CSAVSVVEQFF. Here the CDR3 DNA reads TGCAGTGCCGTCTCGGTGGTTGAGCAGTTCTTC. The rearrangement uses TRBV20-1 and TRBJ2-1, with D unresolved. V was clipped by 6 bases and J by 9 bases, with 12 bases between them. This CDR3 spans 11 amino acids. Germline values: CDR1 DFQATT, CDR2 SNEGSKA (reference sequence).